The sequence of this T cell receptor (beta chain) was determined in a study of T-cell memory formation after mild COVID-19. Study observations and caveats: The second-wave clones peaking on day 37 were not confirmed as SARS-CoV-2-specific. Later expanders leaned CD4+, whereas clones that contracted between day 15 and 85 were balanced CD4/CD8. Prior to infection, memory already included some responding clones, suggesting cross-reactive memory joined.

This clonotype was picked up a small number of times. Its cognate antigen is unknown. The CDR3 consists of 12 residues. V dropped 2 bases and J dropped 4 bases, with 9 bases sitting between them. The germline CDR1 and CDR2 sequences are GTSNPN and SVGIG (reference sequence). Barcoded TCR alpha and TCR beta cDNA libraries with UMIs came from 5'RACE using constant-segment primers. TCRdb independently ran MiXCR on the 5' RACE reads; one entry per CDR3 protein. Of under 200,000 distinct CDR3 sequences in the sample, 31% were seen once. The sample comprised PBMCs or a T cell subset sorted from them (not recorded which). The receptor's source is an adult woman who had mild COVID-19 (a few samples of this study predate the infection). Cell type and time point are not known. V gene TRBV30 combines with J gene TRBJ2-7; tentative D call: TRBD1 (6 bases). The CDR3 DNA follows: TGTGCCTGGAGTTCACAGGGTTACGAGCAGTACTTC. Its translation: CAWSSQGYEQYF. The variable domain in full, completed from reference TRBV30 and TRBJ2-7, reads SQTIHQWPATLVQPVGSPLSLECTVEGTSNPNLYWYRQAAGRGLQLLFYSVGIGQISSEVPQNLSASRPQDRQFILSSKKLLLSDSGFYLCAWSSQGYEQYFGPGTRLTVT.